This T cell receptor beta chain was profiled in a study of human T cells and chemical hapten exposure. Study at large: How much TCR each sample yielded varied, mostly because pooled library volumes differed slightly.

Researchers extracted total RNA from unfractionated whole blood. In this sample, this clonotype turned up many times. The antigen remains unidentified. In the original processing: Sequenced samples showed a median of approximately 96,000 TCRs each, with counts running from about 22,000 to 700,000. TCRdb recomputed calls from the 5' RACE reads with MiXCR, one row per CDR3 protein. The V and J calls here are based on TCRdb, not the publication. The sample lists about 80,000 distinct CDR3 sequences, roughly 8.4% occurring once. Germline loops: CDR1 MDHEN, CDR2 SYDVKM. V trimming: 3 bases; J trimming: 2 bases; junction bases outside the gene matches: 2. This CDR3 comprises 15 residues. Study results and caveats: Those TCRs sitting above 1 in 1000 frequency stayed the same with DPC sensitization.

The origin of this receptor is a male donor in good health. The J gene is TRBJ2-1, the V gene TRBV28, with 9 bases matching TRBD1. The chain's CDR3 is CASSFGDRAYNEQFF. The CDR3 region has the DNA TGTGCCAGCAGTTTCGGGGACAGGGCCTACAATGAGCAGTTCTTC.